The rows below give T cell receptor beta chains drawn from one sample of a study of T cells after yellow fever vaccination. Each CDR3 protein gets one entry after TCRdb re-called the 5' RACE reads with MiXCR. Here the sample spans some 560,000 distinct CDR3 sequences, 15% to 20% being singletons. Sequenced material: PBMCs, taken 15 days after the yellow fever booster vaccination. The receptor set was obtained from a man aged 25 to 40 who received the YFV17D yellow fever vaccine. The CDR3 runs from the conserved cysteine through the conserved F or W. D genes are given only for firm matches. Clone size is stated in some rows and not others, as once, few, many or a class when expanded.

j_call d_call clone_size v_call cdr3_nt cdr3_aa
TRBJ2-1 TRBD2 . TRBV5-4 TGTGCCAGCAGCTTGTTAGTAGCGGGAGGACACAATGAGCAGTTCTTC CASSLLVAGGHNEQFF
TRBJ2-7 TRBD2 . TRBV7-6 TGTGCCAGCAGCTCATCAGGGACTAGCGGGGGCTACGAGCAGTACTTC CASSSSGTSGGYEQYF
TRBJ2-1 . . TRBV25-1 TGTGCCAGCAGTGAACCTTTTGGGAGGAGTACCGATTACAATGAGCAGTTCTTC CASSEPFGRSTDYNEQFF
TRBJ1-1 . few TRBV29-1 TGCAGCGTACAGGGAGGCGGCACTGAAGCTTTCTTT CSVQGGGTEAFF
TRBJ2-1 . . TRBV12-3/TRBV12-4 TGTGCCAGCAGTTTAGGTGGTGGGGGGAATGAGCAGTTCTTC CASSLGGGGNEQFF
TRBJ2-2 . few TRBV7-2 TGTGCCAGCAGCTTAAACGGGAGAGTCGGCACCGGGGAGCTGTTTTTT CASSLNGRVGTGELFF
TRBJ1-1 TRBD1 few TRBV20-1 TGCAGTGCTAGAGGAGTCAGGGGGCGGGAAACTGAAGCTTTCTTT CSARGVRGRETEAFF
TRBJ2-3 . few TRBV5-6 TGTGCCAGCAGTCCCCACACAGGCACAGATACGCAGTATTTT CASSPHTGTDTQYF
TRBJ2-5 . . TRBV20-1 TGCAGTGCGGTATCTAGCCCGTCCGAGACCCAGTACTTC CSAVSSPSETQYF
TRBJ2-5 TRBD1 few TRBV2 TGTGCCAGCAGTGTCCGCAGGGGGAGAGAGACCCAGTACTTC CASSVRRGRETQYF
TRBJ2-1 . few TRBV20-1 TGCAGTGCTAGAGGCTACAGCTCCTACAATGAGCAGTTCTTC CSARGYSSYNEQFF